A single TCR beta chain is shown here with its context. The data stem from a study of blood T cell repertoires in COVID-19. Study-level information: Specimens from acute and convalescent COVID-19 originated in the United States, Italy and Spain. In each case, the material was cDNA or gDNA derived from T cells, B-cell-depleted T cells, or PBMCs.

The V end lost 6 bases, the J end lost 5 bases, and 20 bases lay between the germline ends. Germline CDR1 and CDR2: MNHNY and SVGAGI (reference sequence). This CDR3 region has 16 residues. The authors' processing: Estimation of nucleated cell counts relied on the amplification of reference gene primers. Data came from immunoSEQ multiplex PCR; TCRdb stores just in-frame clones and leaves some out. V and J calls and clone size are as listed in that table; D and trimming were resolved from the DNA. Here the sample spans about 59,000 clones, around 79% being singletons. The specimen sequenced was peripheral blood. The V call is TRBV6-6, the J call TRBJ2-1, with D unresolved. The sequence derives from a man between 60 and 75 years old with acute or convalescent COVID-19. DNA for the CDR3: TGTGCCAGCAGCCGCCCTACTTCCTCTTACGACAATGAGCAGTTCTTC. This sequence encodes CASSRPTSSYDNEQFF.